The text below deals with one TCR beta chain. Its recognized antigen is unknown. Per-base quality was not reported, and no clone a single base away is much larger than it. The cohort comprised hundreds of healthy bone marrow donors. All cohort members were sampled while nominally healthy, although unrecorded immune exposures were likely present. CMV serostatus was recorded as positive for around 300 and negative for about 50% of the roughly 700 cohort members, whereas no CMV serostatus was recorded for the donor in question. Each donor provided a peripheral blood sample, and peripheral blood mononuclear cells were used for TCR beta sequencing. Genomic DNA extraction from the blood cell samples was performed with the Qiagen DNeasy Blood Extraction Kit. Reading from cysteine to phenylalanine, the CDR3 counts 14 amino acids. The CDR3 DNA has 42 bases and is translated from base 1. A distance of 12 bases separates the germline ends of V and J, which lose 3 bases and 6 bases respectively. CDR1 and CDR2 were assigned from the germline V gene (reference sequence) as SGHNT and YYREEE.

These data originate in a study of cytomegalovirus exposure and HLA in healthy donors (dated by TCRdb to the late 2010s). With regard to the full study: An earlier analysis of about 560 of the donors reported about 300 Gb of sequence data and 117 million unique TCR beta sequences obtained from 180 million or so T cells. About 310 gigabases of sequencing data and approximately 85 million unique TCR sequences were included in an early release covering around 650 HLA-typed donors. Of the approximately 400 genotyped donors, roughly 80% were placed in the genetic ancestry cluster associated with self-reported Caucasian donors. The aim of the study was to test whether cataloging public T cell receptors could identify signatures of past pathogen exposure. The study used immunosequencing to profile the T cell repertoires of around 600 subjects and linked those repertoires to cytomegalovirus serostatus. Besides the first cohort of about 730 subjects, a separate validation cohort made up of 120 different subjects was used. The study combined high-throughput TCR immunosequencing, statistical association of individual TCRs with disease status, and machine learning to predict cytomegalovirus infection status. A later analysis re-analyzed previously published TCR beta repertoires from 666 donors and added high-resolution HLA genotyping to study TCR occurrence patterns. The later analysis used no new phenotypic data to find candidate immune exposures, relying instead on TCR beta sequences and their occurrence across donors. To decide whether each TCR beta V gene segment behaved as functional or pseudogenic, an earlier analysis of over 500 of the donors relied on high-throughput TCR beta sequencing. Donor age, sex, ethnicity and CMV serostatus were collected together with the repertoire data. In a later genetic analysis, genome-wide SNP genotypes for 398 of the 666 donors were used, and that subset was treated as a discovery cohort. All discovery cohort repertoires had been generated using a single sequencing platform. HLA typing covered class I and class II loci at four-digit resolution. Typing coverage varied by locus: about 620-640 donors for A, B, C, DRB1 and DQB1; roughly 510 for DQA1; more than 600 for DPA1; 450 to 480 for DPB1. About five DR-DQ haplotypes were treated as single units for association and clustering because of strong linkage in the cohort. Among about 370 genotyped donors of the cohort, an average of approximately 240,000 unique TCR beta nucleotide sequences was sequenced per donor, of which 15% to 20% were non-productive. On the study overall, not on this receptor specifically: Across donors, most TCR sequences were observed very rarely, whereas some public TCRs were present in many individuals. According to the authors, the approach could potentially be generalized to other disease states and immunological phenotypes. The study listed over 150 TCR beta chains as associated with cytomegalovirus. An earlier analysis of approximately 590 of the donors showed that most TCR beta V segments appeared in productive rearrangements either about 87% or about 30% of the time, which broadly matched IMGT annotations. In this cohort, only TCR beta chains were sequenced, and detectable features were limited by the absence of alpha or paired-chain data. Because counts were too low, roughly 16 rarely observed V segments, including chromosome 9 orphons, were left out of the earlier analysis of over 550 of the donors. Several of the top co-occurrence clusters appeared to be linked to parvovirus B19, influenza, CMV and Epstein-Barr virus, according to a later analysis. Some IMGT-functional V segments, including TRBV6-2 and TRBV6-3, could not be told apart with the 87-base-pair reads, so those segments were excluded. HLA typing was unavailable for some donors at each locus, so association tests used only the typed subset. Roughly uniform sequencing depth across donors was assumed in presence/absence analyses, although this assumption may not hold. Specific HLA alleles were associated with 18,000 or so TCR beta sequences at a false discovery rate of 0.05 in a later analysis. According to a later analysis, most CMV-associated TCR beta chains appeared to be HLA-restricted, and the HLA associations seemed to be driven largely by CMV exposure. Correlated functional status among segregating V segments might reflect linkage disequilibrium, but an unknown experimental factor could not be ruled out. In vitro tests confirmed that a few of the cytomegalovirus-associated TCR beta chains recognize cytomegalovirus antigens. A further reported finding was that TCR beta sequences accurately predicted the HLA-A and HLA-B alleles for most subjects in the first cohort. According to a later analysis, TCR association rates differed among HLA loci, with DRB1 alleles showing the most associated TCRs and HLA-C alleles showing the fewest. Strong co-occurrence of HLA alleles, especially DR and DQ, made assigning TCR associations to individual alleles difficult. According to a later genetic analysis, donors in an Asian-associated ancestry cluster had fewer N-insertions in productive TCRs than the roughly 660-donor mean. In a later analysis, HLA-associated TCR beta chains showed more clonal expansion and lower generation probabilities than non-associated chains that were equally common. Immune exposure information for the cohort was limited to CMV serostatus. A group of highly shared sequence variants was considered likely to be a technical artifact of the sequencing pipeline. A later genetic analysis associated a missense DCLRE1C variant with V-gene and J-gene trimming of TCR beta chains, and an independent cohort replicated the association. Cytomegalovirus status was reported to be diagnosed by the classifier with high specificity and sensitivity in both the original and validation cohorts.

Library prep was done by the immunoSEQ multiplex PCR assay. For the multiplex PCR, a mixture combining 60 forward primers for TCR Vbeta segments and 13 reverse primers for TCR Jbeta segments was used. Amplification of the CDR3 region of rearranged TCR beta genes was performed with a multiplex PCR assay on genomic DNA. The amplified TCR beta libraries were sequenced on the Illumina HiSeq System as 87-base-pair reads. In the original analysis: A later analysis tallied approximately 87 million unique TCR beta chains across the 700 or so repertoires, and roughly 11 million of those chains were shared by two or more donors. A nearest-neighbor algorithm error-corrected the raw reads and collapsed the reads into unique sequences, merging closely related sequences to remove PCR and sequencing errors. V, D and J gene segments were assigned by aligning CDR3 sequences to IMGT reference sequences. For a sequence to be retained, a match of at least six nucleotides was required to both a V gene segment and a J gene segment. Rearrangements were classified as productive when the CDR3 lacked stop codons and remained in frame with V and J, and all other rearrangements were classified as non-productive. Following IMGT convention, CDR3 was defined as the stretch from the second conserved V-encoded cysteine up to the conserved J-encoded phenylalanine. Sequences without an unambiguous match to a single V gene segment were excluded from the earlier analysis of about 600 of the donors. In an earlier analysis of 587 of the donors, a V segment was called functional when productive rearrangements were above 56.7%, and segregating when the standard deviation between donors exceeded 5%. A statistical classification framework was developed to diagnose cytomegalovirus status using the catalog of TCR beta chain sequences. In a later analysis, TCR nucleotide sequences were compared against IMGT/GENE-DB human TR gene sequences so that V and J genes could be assigned. A later analysis assigned CDR3 sequences and most-parsimonious VDJ recombination scenarios with the TCRdist pipeline. A later analysis defined each TCR beta chain by its CDR3 amino acid sequence plus V-gene family, and excluded reads lacking a unique V-gene family. To address suspected cross-contamination and a sequencing artifact, a later analysis removed around 590 highly shared, low-generation-probability nucleotide sequences. In a later analysis, a clonal expansion index for each public chain was calculated from normalized within-repertoire ranks of inferred template counts. In a later analysis, generation probabilities were computed with a VDJ recombination model fitted to out-of-frame rearrangements, and the resulting probabilities were checked against IGoR. In a later analysis, hypergeometric tests were used to score TCR-TCR, TCR-HLA and TCR-CMV co-occurrence, with a repertoire-size bias correction applied to TCR pairs. A later analysis estimated false discovery rates by permuting HLA or CMV assignments 20 times. In a later analysis, co-occurring TCRs were grouped using DBSCAN, and TCRdist sequence similarity was added for clustering within HLA-allele-positive subsets. Repertoires with fewer than 30,000 or more than 120,000 public chains, plus five repertoires with anomalous nucleotide sharing, were excluded from co-occurrence clustering. TCRdb's version of the immuneACCESS table is confined to in-frame rearrangements and falls short of the full clone set. An unresolved V gene accounts for under half of the shortfall where checked; the remainder is of unknown origin. V and J calls and clone size follow that table, whereas D and trimming were derived from the DNA. Present in this sample are about 150,000 clones, roughly 77% of which were seen just once. Roughly 3.6% of the sample is taken by the ten largest.

The rearranged segments are TRBV5-4 and TRBJ1-4, with TRBD1 tentatively as D gene (6 bases match). The receptor was derived from a human donor in good health. The sequenced sample consisted of PBMCs. Read as DNA, the sequence is TGTGCCAGCAGCTCGGGGGGGCTCGATGAAAAACTGTTTTTT. The translation is CASSSGGLDEKLFF.